The rows below give T cell receptor beta chains drawn from one sample of a study of cytomegalovirus exposure and HLA in healthy donors. Sequencing was performed with immunoSEQ multiplex PCR; in TCRdb, only in-frame clones are kept and a portion is missing. The table lists 56,000 or so clones, approximately 93% of them singletons. Sequencing input: PBMCs. Source of these receptors: a woman aged 18-35 years in good health and CMV-seropositive. Each CDR3 is given with its conserved first and last residue. Each record gives: clone size, V gene, J gene, D gene, CDR3 protein, CDR3 DNA. The D gene is left open where the match is weak. The size entry is marked missing in some rows and otherwise reads once, few, many or a size class.

.,TRBV5-5,TRBJ2-7,.,CASSLGQALYEQYF,TGTGCCAGCAGCTTGGGACAGGCTCTGTACGAGCAGTACTTC
once,TRBV6-5,TRBJ1-4,TRBD1,CASRGQSNEKLFF,TGTGCCAGCAGGGGACAGTCTAATGAAAAACTGTTTTTT
.,TRBV7-8,TRBJ1-1,TRBD1,CASSLGNDRGREAFF,TGTGCCAGCAGCTTAGGGAACGACAGGGGGCGCGAAGCTTTCTTT
.,TRBV9,TRBJ2-7,TRBD2,CASSVAGGSTYEQYF,TGTGCCAGCAGCGTAGCCGGGGGGTCTACCTACGAGCAGTACTTC
once,TRBV6-1,TRBJ2-7,.,CASTAGDRRYF,TGTGCCAGCACCGCGGGGGACAGGCGGTACTTC
.,TRBV15,TRBJ1-5,.,CATSRDLGGISYSNQPQHF,TGTGCCACCAGCAGAGATCTGGGGGGGATATCTTATAGCAATCAGCCCCAGCATTTT
.,TRBV12-5,TRBJ1-1,.,CASGTRQGKTEAFF,TGTGCTAGTGGCACACGTCAGGGGAAGACTGAAGCTTTCTTT
few,TRBV4-3,TRBJ2-1,.,CASSQERGPAHEQFF,TGCGCCAGCAGCCAAGAGCGGGGGCCCGCTCATGAGCAGTTCTTC
.,TRBV10-1,TRBJ2-1,.,CASSGGPDTNYNEQFF,TGCGCCAGCAGTGGGGGTCCGGACACAAACTACAATGAGCAGTTCTTC
.,TRBV6-5,TRBJ2-3,.,CASRVGTRTDTQYF,TGTGCCAGCAGAGTAGGCACGAGGACAGATACGCAGTATTTT
.,TRBV18,TRBJ1-2,TRBD1,CASSSGDRGGVGYTF,TGTGCCAGCTCATCAGGGGACAGGGGAGGAGTTGGCTACACCTTC
.,TRBV9,TRBJ2-7,TRBD2,CASSVASGEYEQYF,TGTGCCAGCAGCGTAGCTAGCGGGGAGTACGAGCAGTACTTC
.,TRBV2,TRBJ2-1,TRBD2,CATKPSRLARNEQFF,TGTGCCACCAAACCCTCAAGACTAGCTAGAAATGAGCAGTTCTTC
.,TRBV4-3,TRBJ2-2,.,CASSQGILTGGTGELFF,TGCGCCAGCAGCCAAGGTATCCTCACAGGTGGCACCGGGGAGCTGTTTTTT
.,TRBV6-1,TRBJ1-3,.,CASHSPGGGNTIYF,TGTGCCAGCCACTCACCCGGGGGAGGAAACACCATATATTTT
.,TRBV28,TRBJ1-5,.,CASSLVEGGQPQHF,TGTGCCAGCAGTTTAGTGGAGGGAGGTCAGCCCCAGCATTTT
.,TRBV9,TRBJ2-7,.,CASSGGAGGVSYEQYF,TGTGCCAGCAGCGGCGGGGCAGGCGGAGTTTCCTACGAGCAGTACTTC
.,TRBV11-2,TRBJ1-1,.,CASFRPGRGTEAFF,TGTGCCAGCTTCCGGCCCGGCAGGGGCACTGAAGCTTTCTTT
.,TRBV6-5,TRBJ1-2,.,CASSYSVTTNYGYTF,TGTGCCAGCAGTTACTCGGTCACTACTAACTATGGCTACACCTTC
.,TRBV6-4,TRBJ1-5,.,CASSGRVSQPQHF,TGTGCCAGCAGTGGCAGGGTGAGTCAGCCCCAGCATTTT
.,TRBV27,TRBJ1-2,TRBD1,CASSVGQKNYGYTF,TGTGCCAGCAGTGTGGGACAGAAGAACTATGGCTACACCTTC
.,TRBV19,TRBJ1-1,.,CASSIQEVNTEAFF,TGTGCCAGTAGTATACAGGAGGTTAACACTGAAGCTTTCTTT
.,TRBV6-5,TRBJ1-1,TRBD1,CASTPPGGLRTEAFF,TGTGCCAGCACTCCCCCAGGGGGCCTGAGGACTGAAGCTTTCTTT
.,TRBV6-6,TRBJ1-5,.,CASSSNPRGDQPQHF,TGTGCCAGCAGTTCCAATCCCCGGGGGGATCAGCCCCAGCATTTT
few,TRBV6-4,TRBJ2-5,TRBD2,CASSERGGQETQYF,TGTGCCAGCAGTGAGCGGGGGGGCCAAGAGACCCAGTACTTC
.,TRBV7-2,TRBJ2-1,TRBD2,CASSLVVGLAGRNNEQFF,TGTGCCAGCAGCTTAGTAGTCGGACTAGCGGGCCGGAACAATGAGCAGTTCTTC
.,TRBV12-5,TRBJ1-1,TRBD1,CASGSAGVGTGGVSPEAFF,TGTGCTAGTGGTTCCGCCGGAGTAGGGACAGGGGGCGTTTCCCCTGAAGCTTTCTTT
.,TRBV18,TRBJ2-3,.,CASSPKGPGDTDTQYF,TGTGCCAGCTCACCAAAAGGGCCGGGGGACACAGATACGCAGTATTTT
.,TRBV19,TRBJ2-7,TRBD2,CASSKREEWNEQYF,TGTGCCAGTAGTAAACGGGAGGAATGGAACGAGCAGTACTTC
once,TRBV19,TRBJ2-5,.,CASSQRSSETQYF,TGTGCCAGTAGTCAGAGGAGTTCGGAGACCCAGTACTTC
.,TRBV11-2,TRBJ1-2,TRBD1,CASSLYPNRDRGIYTF,TGTGCCAGCAGCTTATATCCCAATCGGGACAGGGGAATTTACACCTTC
.,TRBV4-1,TRBJ2-1,.,CASSQAVFGGGSYNEQFF,TGCGCCAGCAGCCAAGCAGTTTTCGGCGGAGGCTCCTACAATGAGCAGTTCTTC
.,TRBV6-1,TRBJ1-1,TRBD1,CASSARQGTTEAFF,TGTGCCAGCAGTGCCCGACAGGGCACCACTGAAGCTTTCTTT
.,TRBV7-2,TRBJ2-3,TRBD2,CASSLGGGLTGTQYF,TGTGCCAGCAGCTTAGGCGGGGGGCTTACCGGAACGCAGTATTTT
.,TRBV10-1,TRBJ2-3,.,CASSESQAGGMKDTQYF,TGCGCCAGCAGTGAGTCACAGGCAGGGGGGATGAAAGATACGCAGTATTTT
.,TRBV5-4,TRBJ1-1,.,CASSLGGEAFF,TGTGCCAGCAGCTTAGGGGGTGAAGCTTTCTTT
.,TRBV4-3,TRBJ2-7,TRBD2,CASSQDRGGGAGEQYF,TGCGCCAGCAGCCAAGATAGGGGCGGGGGGGCCGGGGAGCAGTACTTC
.,TRBV9,TRBJ1-1,TRBD1,CASSAWGTAQAFF,TGTGCCAGCAGCGCATGGGGGACAGCACAAGCTTTCTTT
.,TRBV9,TRBJ2-7,.,CASSADTYEQYF,TGTGCCAGCAGCGCTGACACGTACGAGCAGTACTTC
.,TRBV6-4,TRBJ2-3,TRBD2,CASSPLAGGQDTQYF,TGTGCCAGCAGTCCACTAGCGGGGGGGCAAGATACGCAGTATTTT
.,TRBV18,TRBJ1-1,.,CASSPRTDMNTEAFF,TGTGCCAGCTCACCGAGAACCGATATGAACACTGAAGCTTTCTTT
.,TRBV27,TRBJ2-7,TRBD1,CASRPGQGASHEQYF,TGTGCCAGCAGGCCGGGACAGGGAGCTTCCCACGAGCAGTACTTC
.,TRBV13,TRBJ2-1,TRBD2,CASSLIPSGDSINEQFF,TGTGCCAGCAGCTTAATACCTAGCGGGGATAGTATCAATGAGCAGTTCTTC
.,TRBV9,TRBJ1-2,.,CASSVVGGGYTF,TGTGCCAGCAGCGTAGTCGGGGGTGGCTACACCTTC
.,TRBV2,TRBJ2-2,TRBD2,CASSDVTSGVTGELFF,TGTGCCAGCAGTGATGTGACTAGCGGGGTCACCGGGGAGCTGTTTTTT
.,TRBV18,TRBJ1-1,.,CASSRGVPEAFF,TGTGCCAGCTCACGCGGGGTCCCTGAAGCTTTCTTT
once,TRBV7-9,TRBJ1-4,.,CASSLVGRGYEKLFF,TGTGCCAGCAGCTTAGTGGGCAGGGGTTACGAAAAACTGTTTTTT
.,TRBV28,TRBJ1-6,TRBD1,CASRILVWDRGNSPLHF,TGTGCCAGCAGGATCTTGGTTTGGGACAGGGGAAATTCACCCCTCCACTTT
.,TRBV28,TRBJ2-1,TRBD2,CASSHVRTSGGSYNEQFF,TGTGCCAGCAGCCATGTGAGGACTAGCGGGGGTTCCTACAATGAGCAGTTCTTC
.,TRBV11-2,TRBJ1-2,TRBD1,CASGGQGAIINYGYTF,TGTGCCAGCGGCGGGCAGGGGGCCATAATTAACTATGGCTACACCTTC
.,TRBV29-1,TRBJ2-1,.,CSVGSVYNEQFF,TGCAGCGTTGGATCGGTCTACAATGAGCAGTTCTTC
.,TRBV2,TRBJ2-2,TRBD2,CASSISGDPNTGELFF,TGTGCCAGCAGTATTAGCGGGGACCCGAACACCGGGGAGCTGTTTTTT
.,TRBV25-1,TRBJ2-7,TRBD1,CASSDSGTASSYEQYF,TGTGCCAGCAGTGACTCCGGGACAGCAAGCTCCTACGAGCAGTACTTC
.,TRBV7-2,TRBJ2-1,TRBD2,CASSNSGATYNEQFF,TGTGCCAGCAGCAATAGCGGGGCTACGTACAATGAGCAGTTCTTC
.,TRBV4-1,TRBJ2-1,.,CASSRTASSYNEQFF,TGCGCCAGCAGCCGGACAGCGAGCTCCTACAATGAGCAGTTCTTC
.,TRBV28,TRBJ1-5,.,CASSASLGRGQPQHF,TGTGCCAGCAGTGCGTCATTGGGGAGGGGTCAGCCCCAGCATTTT
few,TRBV15,TRBJ1-5,.,CATSAAYTGWWDQPQHF,TGTGCCACCAGCGCGGCCTATACAGGGTGGTGGGATCAGCCCCAGCATTTT
once,TRBV7-8,TRBJ2-1,TRBD2,CASSGSGGANNEQFF,TGTGCCAGCAGCGGCAGCGGGGGGGCAAACAATGAGCAGTTCTTC